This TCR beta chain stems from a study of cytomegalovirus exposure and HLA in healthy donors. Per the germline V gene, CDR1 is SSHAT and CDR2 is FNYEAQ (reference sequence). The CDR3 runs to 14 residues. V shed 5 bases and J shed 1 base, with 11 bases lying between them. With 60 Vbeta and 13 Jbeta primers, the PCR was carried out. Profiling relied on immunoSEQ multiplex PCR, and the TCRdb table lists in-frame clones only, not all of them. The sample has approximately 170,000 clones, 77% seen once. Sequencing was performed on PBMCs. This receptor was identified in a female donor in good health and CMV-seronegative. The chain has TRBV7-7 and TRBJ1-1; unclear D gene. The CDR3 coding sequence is TGTGCCAGCAGCGCGGTCGGGGAGAACACTGAAGCTTTCTTT. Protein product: CASSAVGENTEAFF.